What follows are 22 T cell receptor beta chains derived from one specimen sequenced in a study of T cells in Graves' hyperthyroidism and ophthalmopathy. There were TCR beta CDR3 regions amplified from RNA transcripts. A first-round RT-PCR of the TCR CDR3 used the HTBI primer set. MiXCR was run by TCRdb on the multiplex PCR reads, yielding one entry per CDR3 protein. The sample yields fewer than 650,000 distinct CDR3 sequences, around 15% seen once. Specimen: blood. These receptors were obtained from a woman aged 35 to 49 with Graves' hyperthyroidism.

The genes are TRBV20-1 and TRBJ2-1; 10 bases match TRBD2. CDR1 is DFQATT, CDR2 SNEGSKA, per germline (reference sequence). V was pared by 5 bases and J by 9 bases, with 10 bases of the junction left unmatched. This CDR3 has 14 amino acids. The CDR3 here is CSAPLAGETGEQFF. As DNA, the CDR3 is TGCAGTGCTCCCCTAGCGGGAGAAACCGGTGAGCAGTTCTTC.

This clonotype was recorded a few times. The chain joins TRBV28 to TRBJ1-1; 8 nucleotides align to TRBD1. The CDR3 covers 15 residues. Looked up from germline, CDR1 is MDHEN and CDR2 is SYDVKM. Unmatched junction bases numbered 13, after V lost 6 bases and J lost 7 bases. CDR3 in DNA: TGTGCCAGCAGACGTCCCGGACAGGGAGCGGGTGAAGCTTTCTTT. As protein: CASRRPGQGAGEAFF.

At least ten counts were recorded for this clonotype. The rearrangement joins TRBV30 to TRBJ1-5, with D perhaps matching TRBD1 (6 bases). Between the trimmed V and J ends, which lost 0 bases and 6 bases, there was a span of 9 bases. Germline loops: CDR1 GTSNPN, CDR2 SVGIG (reference sequence). This CDR3 region has 13 residues. The CDR3 coding sequence is TGTGCCTGGAGTGTTACAGGGTTTCAGCCCCAGCATTTT. This sequence encodes CAWSVTGFQPQHF.

This clonotype was observed a few times. The chain joins TRBV27 to TRBJ1-6, with 7 bases that match TRBD1. V dropped 7 bases and J dropped 6; count of bases not matched to a gene: 9. The CDR3 runs 15 residues. Germline lookup yields CDR1 MNHEY and CDR2 SMNVEV (reference sequence). Here the CDR3 reads CASTARGQLNSPLHF. CDR3 in DNA: TGTGCCAGCACAGCCAGGGGACAGCTTAATTCACCCCTCCACTTT.

The table lists this clonotype with many counts. The rearrangement joins TRBV2 to TRBJ2-1, with 8 bases matching TRBD2. V lost 7 bases, J lost 4 bases, and 15 bases stayed unmatched. The CDR3 is 17 residues long. Germline V gene data show CDR1 as SNHLY and CDR2 as FYNNEI. The chain's CDR3 is CASTPGGRALYYNEQFF. In nucleotides, the CDR3 is TGTGCCAGCACCCCGGGGGGGCGGGCCCTATATTACAATGAGCAGTTCTTC.

The sample holds a few counts of this clonotype. V and J are TRBV20-1 and TRBJ1-5; 7 nucleotides agree with TRBD1. The V and J ends lost 6 bases and 4 bases, in that order; junction bases with no gene match: 3. Germline values: CDR1 DFQATT, CDR2 SNEGSKA (reference sequence). CDR3 size: 12 residues. CDR3 in amino acids: CSATGPNQPQHF. As DNA, the CDR3 is TGCAGTGCGACAGGGCCTAATCAGCCCCAGCATTTT.

The rearrangement joins TRBV20-1 to TRBJ2-5, with 11 nucleotides matching TRBD2. Germline assignment: CDR1 DFQATT and CDR2 SNEGSKA (reference sequence). This CDR3 region has 16 residues. The junction had 16 bases not matched to a gene; V was cut back by 6 bases and J by 7 bases. The CDR3 DNA sequence: TGCAGTGCCCCCAAGGCCGGGACTAGCGGAGAGGGGACCCAGTACTTC. It codes for CSAPKAGTSGEGTQYF.

The table lists this clonotype with many counts. J is TRBJ1-1 and V is TRBV10-3; tentative D call: TRBD1 (6 bases). CDR1 is ENHRY, CDR2 SYGVKD, per germline. This CDR3 contains 16 residues. Trimming pared 2 bases from V and 0 bases from J, leaving 13 bases between. The CDR3 DNA is TGTGCCATCAGTGAGAGGGGGAGTGCCATGAACACTGAAGCTTTCTTT. Translating it yields CAISERGSAMNTEAFF.

Regarding this clonotype: An end of the junction does not agree with germline; a read error may underlie this. V and J are TRBV11-3 and TRBJ1-1; D is uncertain. The CDR3 runs 11 residues. The germline gives CDR1 SGHNT, CDR2 YENEEA. The CDR3 sequence is CASSLGTGAFF. DNA of the CDR3: TGTGCCAGCAGCCTTGGTACTGGAGCTTTCTTT.

The table lists this clonotype with many counts. The V and J genes are TRBV20-1 and TRBJ2-1; no clear D. Germline V CDR1 and CDR2: DFQATT, SNEGSKA (reference sequence). The CDR3 has 11 amino acids. The V and J ends lost 4 bases and 4 bases respectively, with 5 bases between them. The CDR3 here is CSAIGYNEQFF. The CDR3 coding sequence is TGCAGTGCTATCGGATACAATGAGCAGTTCTTC.

The V call is TRBV6-1, the J call TRBJ2-7; 9 bases line up with TRBD1. J lost 3 bases, V lost 6 bases, and 9 bases had no gene match. Germline lookup yields CDR1 MNHNS and CDR2 SASEGT. This CDR3 region has 15 residues. DNA of the CDR3: TGTGCCAGCAGGTCGGGGACAGGGAGAGACTACGAGCAGTACTTC. Amino acid sequence: CASRSGTGRDYEQYF.

The table lists this clonotype with many counts. CDR3 amino acids: CASSFGRGEETQYF. The CDR3, as DNA: TGTGCCAGCAGTTTCGGGCGGGGTGAAGAGACCCAGTACTTC. The chain recombines TRBV27 with TRBJ2-5; tentative D call: TRBD2 (6 bases). V was pared by 3 bases and J by 3 bases, with 11 bases between. Looked up from germline, CDR1 is MNHEY and CDR2 is SMNVEV (reference sequence). The CDR3 consists of 14 residues.

V usage is TRBV6-2 or TRBV6-3 and J usage is TRBJ2-7; D gene uncertain. From germline, CDR1 is MNHEY and CDR2 SVGEGT. CDR3 length: 16 residues. Deletions cut 0 bases from V and 0 bases from J, with 12 bases between. CDR3 sequence: CASSYSKGFGSYEQYF. CDR3 coding DNA: TGTGCCAGCAGTTACTCGAAGGGATTTGGCTCCTACGAGCAGTACTTC.

This clonotype was seen ten or more times. V and J are TRBV7-8 and TRBJ2-4, with D perhaps given as TRBD1 or TRBD2 (5 bases each). The V and J ends lost 5 bases and 0 bases respectively, with 11 bases between them. CDR3 length: 15 amino acids. CDR1 SGHVS and CDR2 FQNEAQ come from the germline V gene. CDR3 in DNA: TGTGCCAGCAGCCCCCGGGGCCTAGCCAAAAACATTCAGTACTTC. Translating gives CASSPRGLAKNIQYF.

This chain connects TRBV14 to TRBJ1-2; weak D call: TRBD1 (5 bases). The germline V gene encodes CDR1 SGHDN and CDR2 FVKESK. This CDR3 has 14 residues. The ends were cut back, 1 base at V and 7 bases at J, with 13 bases in the middle. CDR3 nucleotide sequence: TGTGCCAGCAGCCAAGTAGACGGGGCCGCTGGCTACACCTTC. It is translated as CASSQVDGAAGYTF.

This clonotype was counted between two and nine times. This chain joins TRBV10-3 and TRBJ2-7; 10 bases fit TRBD2. The CDR3 covers 15 residues. Trimming took 6 bases from V and 5 from J; bases not matched to a gene: 10. Germline loops: CDR1 ENHRY, CDR2 SYGVKD. The CDR3 region is CAIRTTSGTSHEQYF. The CDR3 DNA follows: TGTGCCATCAGGACCACTAGCGGGACTAGCCACGAGCAGTACTTC.

This clonotype has only a few counts. The chain is built from TRBV6-2 or TRBV6-3 and TRBJ2-7; D possibly corresponds to TRBD1 (6 bases). The CDR3 is 15 residues long. Germline CDR1 reads MNHEY; CDR2 reads SVGEGT. Trimming took 2 bases from V and 3 from J, leaving 14 bases between them. Here the CDR3 DNA reads TGTGCCAGCAGTTACGCATGGGGGCGCAACTACGAGCAGTACTTC. It specifies CASSYAWGRNYEQYF.

This clonotype was picked up a small number of times. This sequence joins TRBV12-5 and TRBJ2-2; D remains ambiguous. V lost 5 bases, J lost 0 bases, and 16 bases lay in between. CDR1 and CDR2 from the germline V gene are LGHNT and FRNRAP. The length of the CDR3 is 17 residues. The CDR3 nucleotides are TGTGCTAGTGGTCCCTGCGGAAGGCCTACGAACACCGGGGAGCTGTTTTTT. It translates to CASGPCGRPTNTGELFF.

This clonotype was counted a single time. The CDR3 end shows no conserved phenylalanine or tryptophan, and so a read error is likely. The V gene is TRBV2, the J gene TRBJ2-5; 9 bases agree with TRBD2. Unmatched junction bases numbered 11, after V lost 1 base and J lost 2 bases. The CDR3 is 18 residues long. Per the germline V gene, CDR1 is SNHLY and CDR2 is FYNNEI. Here the CDR3 reads CASSEESETSGYQETQYL. DNA of the CDR3: TGTGCCAGCAGTGAAGAGTCGGAGACTAGCGGCTATCAAGAGACCCAGTACTTA.

This clonotype has at least ten counts. The gene calls are TRBV20-1 and TRBJ2-1, with 8 bases aligning to TRBD2. The J segment lost 10 bases and the V segment lost 3 bases, leaving 8 bases of the junction unmatched. The germline gives CDR1 DFQATT, CDR2 SNEGSKA (reference sequence). The length of the CDR3 is 13 residues. The CDR3 region has the DNA TGCAGTGCTAGCGGGAGGGCCATCTGGGAGCAGTTCTTC. Its translation: CSASGRAIWEQFF.

This clonotype has a count of ten or more. The genes are TRBV28 and TRBJ2-1; no firm D call. This CDR3 region has 11 residues. V gave up 7 bases and J gave up 3 bases, with 4 bases separating them. Germline V CDR1 and CDR2: MDHEN, SYDVKM. The CDR3 DNA follows: TGTGCCAGCACCCTCTACAATGAGCAGTTCTTC. Amino acids: CASTLYNEQFF.

This clonotype was detected a few times. The V gene is TRBV28, the J gene TRBJ1-2; D possibly corresponds to TRBD1 (5 bases). The CDR3 sequence is 16 residues long. Deletions cut 7 bases from V and 0 bases from J, with 18 bases between. The V gene's germline CDR1 is MDHEN and CDR2 SYDVKM. The CDR3 DNA follows: TGTGCCAGCATGGGAGGCGGGACGAATCCTAACTATGGCTACACCTTC. Translating it yields CASMGGGTNPNYGYTF.